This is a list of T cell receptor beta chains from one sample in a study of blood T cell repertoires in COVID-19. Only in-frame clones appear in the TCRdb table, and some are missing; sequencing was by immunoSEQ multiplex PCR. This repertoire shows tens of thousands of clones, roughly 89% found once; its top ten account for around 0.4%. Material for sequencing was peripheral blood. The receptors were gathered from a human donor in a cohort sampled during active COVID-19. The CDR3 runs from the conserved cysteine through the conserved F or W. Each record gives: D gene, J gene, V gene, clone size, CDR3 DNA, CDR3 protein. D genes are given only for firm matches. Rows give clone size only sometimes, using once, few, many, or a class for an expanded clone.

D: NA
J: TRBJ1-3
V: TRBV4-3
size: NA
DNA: TGCGCCAGCAGCGCGGCTCCTGGAAACACCATATATTTT
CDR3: CASSAAPGNTIYF

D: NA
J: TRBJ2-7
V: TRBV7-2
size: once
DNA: TGTGCCAGCAGCAGTAGCGCGGGATCCTACGAGCAGTACTTC
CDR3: CASSSSAGSYEQYF

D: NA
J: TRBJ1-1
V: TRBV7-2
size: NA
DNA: TGTGCCAGCAGCGCCCAGGGATACACTGAAGCTTTCTTT
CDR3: CASSAQGYTEAFF

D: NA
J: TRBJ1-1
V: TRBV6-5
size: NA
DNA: TGTGCCAGCGCCTTTGGGGTGGGGGGGAACACTGAAGCTTTCTTT
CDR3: CASAFGVGGNTEAFF

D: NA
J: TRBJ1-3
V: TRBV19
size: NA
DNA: TGTGCCAGTAGTATATCGGGGGTACCTGGAAACACCATATATTTT
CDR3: CASSISGVPGNTIYF

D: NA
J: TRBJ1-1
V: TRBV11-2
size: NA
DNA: TGTGCCAGCAGCCGGGGGACCTCCAGGGAGGCTTTCTTT
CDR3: CASSRGTSREAFF

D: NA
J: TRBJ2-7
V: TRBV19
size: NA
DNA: TGTGCCAGTAGTAGAGGGTACGAGCAGTACTTC
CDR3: CASSRGYEQYF

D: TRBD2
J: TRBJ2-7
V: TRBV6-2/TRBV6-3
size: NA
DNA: TGTGCCAGCAGCCCTCTGACTAGCGGGGTTTTCTACGAGCAGTACTTC
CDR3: CASSPLTSGVFYEQYF

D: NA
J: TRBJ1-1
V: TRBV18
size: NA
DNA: TGTGCCAGCTCACCAAGACAGTTCAAAGCTTTCTTT
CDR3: CASSPRQFKAFF

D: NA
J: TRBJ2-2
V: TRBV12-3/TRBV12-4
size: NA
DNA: TGTGCCAGCTCATTTGAGGAGGCCGGGGAGCTGTTTTTT
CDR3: CASSFEEAGELFF

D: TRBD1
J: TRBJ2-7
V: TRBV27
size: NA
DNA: TGTGCCAGCAGCTCGGGACAGGGACCCTACGAGCAGTACTTC
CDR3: CASSSGQGPYEQYF

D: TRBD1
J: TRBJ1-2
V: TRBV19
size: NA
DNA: TGTGCCAGTAAGGGGACAGGGTCAGCTAACTATGGCTACACCTTC
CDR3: CASKGTGSANYGYTF

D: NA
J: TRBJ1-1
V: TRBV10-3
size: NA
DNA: TGTGCCATCAGGGCATCGGGGACATACCCCACTGAAGCTTTCTTT
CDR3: CAIRASGTYPTEAFF

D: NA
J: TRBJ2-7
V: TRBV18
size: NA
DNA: TGTGCCAGCTCACCAGCTTTTAAACAGTCCTACGAGCAGTACTTC
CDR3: CASSPAFKQSYEQYF

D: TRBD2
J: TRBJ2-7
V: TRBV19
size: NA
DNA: TGTGCCAGTAGTATGGAGCGGGGCAGCTCCTACGAGCAGTACTTC
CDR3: CASSMERGSSYEQYF

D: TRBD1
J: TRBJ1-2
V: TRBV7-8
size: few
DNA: TGTGCCAGCAGCTTAGGGCGACAGGGGGCGGGAGGCTACACCTTC
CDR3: CASSLGRQGAGGYTF

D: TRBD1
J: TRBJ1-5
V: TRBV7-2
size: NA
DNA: TGTGCCAGCAGCTTAAGGACAGGGGGCACTCAGCCCCAGCATTTT
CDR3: CASSLRTGGTQPQHF

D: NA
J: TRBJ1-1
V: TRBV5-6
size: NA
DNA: TGTGCCAGCAGCTCCCTAACAGGTGAAGCTTTCTTT
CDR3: CASSSLTGEAFF

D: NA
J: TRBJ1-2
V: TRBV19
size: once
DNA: TGTGCCAGCGACTCCTCCAGCGGCTACACCTTC
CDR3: CASDSSSGYTF

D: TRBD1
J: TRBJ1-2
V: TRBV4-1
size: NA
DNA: TGCGCCAGCAGCCCAAAACAGGGGGTACCCCACTCATATGACTATGGCTACACCTTC
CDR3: CASSPKQGVPHSYDYGYTF

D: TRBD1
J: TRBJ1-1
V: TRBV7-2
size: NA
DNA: TGTGCCAGCAGCCCCCCAGGGGGCCGAGGGATCACTGAAGCTTTCTTT
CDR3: CASSPPGGRGITEAFF

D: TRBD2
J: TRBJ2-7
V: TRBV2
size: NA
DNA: TGTGCCAGCAGTAACAGCCGGGGGGACGAGCAGTACTTC
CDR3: CASSNSRGDEQYF

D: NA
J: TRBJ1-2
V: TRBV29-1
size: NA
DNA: TGCAGCGCTCGGACAGAAAACTATGGCTACACCTTC
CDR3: CSARTENYGYTF

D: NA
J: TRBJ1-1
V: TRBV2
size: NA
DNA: TGTGCCAGCAGGGAACAGGGGAACACTGAAGCTTTCTTT
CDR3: CASREQGNTEAFF

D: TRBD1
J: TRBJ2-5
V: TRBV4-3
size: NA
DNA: TGCGCCAGCAGCCAAGGCGTGGGACAGGGGGAGACCCAGTACTTC
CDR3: CASSQGVGQGETQYF

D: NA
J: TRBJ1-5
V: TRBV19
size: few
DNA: TGTGCCAGTATCCCTGGCGGAGGCAATCAGCCCCAGCATTTT
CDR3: CASIPGGGNQPQHF

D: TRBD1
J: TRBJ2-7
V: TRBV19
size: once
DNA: TGTGCCAGTAGTTCCGACAGGGGAAGCTCCTACGAGCAGTACTTC
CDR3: CASSSDRGSSYEQYF

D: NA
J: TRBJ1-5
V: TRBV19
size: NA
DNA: TGTGCCAGTAGCAATCTTGAGGGGGTTAGCAATCAGCCCCAGCATTTT
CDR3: CASSNLEGVSNQPQHF

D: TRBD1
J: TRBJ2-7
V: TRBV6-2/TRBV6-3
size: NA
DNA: TGTGCCAGCAGCCGCCGGGACAGAGACTACGAGCAGTACTTC
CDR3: CASSRRDRDYEQYF

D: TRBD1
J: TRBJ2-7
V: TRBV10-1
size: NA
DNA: TGCGCCAGCAGTGAATCCCGGGACAGGAATGAGCAGTACTTC
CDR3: CASSESRDRNEQYF

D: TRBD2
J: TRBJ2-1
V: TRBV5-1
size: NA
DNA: TGCGCCAGCAGCTCAGAGGCGGGACTAGCGGGGGGGCATGAGCAGTTCTTC
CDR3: CASSSEAGLAGGHEQFF

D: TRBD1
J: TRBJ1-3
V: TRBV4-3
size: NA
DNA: TGCGCCAGCAGCTTCGGGACAGGCAGCTCTGGAAACACCATATATTTT
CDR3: CASSFGTGSSGNTIYF

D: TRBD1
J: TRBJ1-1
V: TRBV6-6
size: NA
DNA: TGTGCCAGCAGTCTCCGGGACAGGGCCACTGAAGCTTTCTTT
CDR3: CASSLRDRATEAFF

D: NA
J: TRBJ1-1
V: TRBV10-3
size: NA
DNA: TGTGCCATCACTGGGGACATGAACACTGAAGCTTTCTTT
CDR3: CAITGDMNTEAFF

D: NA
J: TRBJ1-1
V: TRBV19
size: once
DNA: TGTGCCAGTAATGATTCGGGACAAAAAGACACTGAAGCTTTCTTT
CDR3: CASNDSGQKDTEAFF

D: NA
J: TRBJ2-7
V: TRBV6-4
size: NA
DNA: TGTGCCAGCAGCCCCCCCCGCCGGGGCGAGCAGTACTTC
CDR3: CASSPPRRGEQYF

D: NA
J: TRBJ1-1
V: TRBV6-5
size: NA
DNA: TGTGCCAGCAACTCCGAACAGGGTACTGAAGCTTTCTTT
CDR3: CASNSEQGTEAFF

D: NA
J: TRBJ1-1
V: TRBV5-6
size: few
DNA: TGTGCCAGCAGCTTCGAAGGGGGGAACACTGAAGCTTTCTTT
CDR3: CASSFEGGNTEAFF

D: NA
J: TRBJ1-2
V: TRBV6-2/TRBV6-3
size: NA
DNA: TGTGCCAGCAGTCCCGCGGGGGATCATGGCTACACCTTC
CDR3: CASSPAGDHGYTF

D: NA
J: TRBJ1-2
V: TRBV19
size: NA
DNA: TGTGCCAGTAGCCGGCGACTCCTTGGTAACTATGGCTACACCTTC
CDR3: CASSRRLLGNYGYTF